A selection of T cell receptor beta chains follows, all from one sample in a study of Ad26.COV2.S vaccination and SARS-CoV-2 variants. The protocol was immunoSEQ multiplex PCR, while the TCRdb copy is restricted to in-frame clones and leaves out a portion. This sample yields approximately 350,000 clones, of which about nine tenths are seen a single time; around 3.7% belongs to the top ten. The sample in question was peripheral blood, obtained in a trial of Ad26.COV2.S vaccine versus placebo. These receptors all stem from a person aged 18-65 years who received the Ad26.COV2.S COVID-19 vaccine or a placebo. Each CDR3 is given without its conserved first and last residue. Fields, in order: V gene, J gene, CDR3 protein.

TRBV7-2	TRBJ1-3	ASSLGLNSGNTIY
TRBV5-1	TRBJ1-6	ASSQFGQSPLH
TRBV5-4	TRBJ2-7	ASSLEWGRYYEQY
TRBV11-2	TRBJ1-3	ASSLGPRGNTIY
TRBV15	TRBJ1-2	ATSPRDSYGYT
TRBV7-8	TRBJ1-1	ASSSWVGMNTEAF
TRBV2	TRBJ1-5	ASRDSWGGNQPQH
TRBV27	TRBJ1-6	ASSSFDPGFYNSPLH
TRBV30	TRBJ1-1	ACSLNTEAF
TRBV12-3/TRBV12-4	TRBJ1-5	ASSLSGQPQH